This is a list of T cell receptor beta chains from one sample in a study of breast tumors, draining lymph nodes, adjacent tissues. In TCRdb, the multiplex PCR reads were re-called with MiXCR into one record per CDR3 protein. Among about 130,000 distinct CDR3 sequences listed, 15% to 20% were seen once. Sequences were obtained from axillary lymph node tissue. These receptors were taken from a female donor with breast cancer. Some clones in this sample may be carry-over from other donors' samples. The CDR3 runs from the conserved cysteine through the conserved F or W. Fields, in order: CDR3 protein, CDR3 DNA, D gene, clone size, V gene, J gene. D genes are given only for firm matches. Where a row states a size, it is once, few, many or the class of an expanded clone; other rows omit it.

cdr3_aa: CASRQGTVSYNYGYTF
cdr3_nt: TGTGCCAGCAGGCAAGGGACCGTTAGCTACAACTATGGCTACACCTTC
d_call: .
clone_size: .
v_call: TRBV5-4
j_call: TRBJ1-2

cdr3_aa: CASTRVVGTDTQYF
cdr3_nt: TGCGCCAGCACCAGGGTCGTGGGGACAGATACGCAGTATTTT
d_call: .
clone_size: many
v_call: TRBV4-1
j_call: TRBJ2-3

cdr3_aa: CASSVRKRTQDNFYGYAF
cdr3_nt: TGTGCCAGCAGTGTAAGAAAGAGGACACAAGATAACTTCTATGGCTACGCCTTC
d_call: .
clone_size: many
v_call: TRBV25-1
j_call: TRBJ1-2

cdr3_aa: CASTSNGWAGGPNTGELFF
cdr3_nt: TGTGCCAGCACCTCAAACGGGTGGGCGGGGGGGCCGAACACCGGGGAGCTGTTTTTT
d_call: TRBD2
clone_size: .
v_call: TRBV7-8
j_call: TRBJ2-2

cdr3_aa: CASSHVHMGSRTDTQYF
cdr3_nt: TGTGCCAGCAGCCACGTGCACATGGGTTCCCGCACAGATACGCAGTATTTT
d_call: .
clone_size: many
v_call: TRBV4-2
j_call: TRBJ2-3

cdr3_aa: CASSKDRGNRNSNQPQHF
cdr3_nt: TGTGCCAGCAGTAAAGACAGGGGAAATCGGAATAGCAATCAGCCCCAGCATTTT
d_call: TRBD1
clone_size: many
v_call: TRBV6-1
j_call: TRBJ1-5

cdr3_aa: CASSLDPRGANEQFF
cdr3_nt: TGTGCCAGCAGTCTGGACCCCCGGGGGGCCAATGAGCAGTTCTTC
d_call: .
clone_size: .
v_call: TRBV28
j_call: TRBJ2-1

cdr3_aa: CASGFSPDTQYF
cdr3_nt: TGTGCTAGTGGTTTTAGTCCAGATACGCAGTATTTT
d_call: .
clone_size: .
v_call: TRBV12-5
j_call: TRBJ2-3

cdr3_aa: CASSPPYSSYDEQFF
cdr3_nt: TGTGCCAGCAGTCCTCCTTATAGCTCCTACGATGAGCAGTTCTTC
d_call: .
clone_size: .
v_call: TRBV6-5
j_call: TRBJ2-1

cdr3_aa: CASSLRAEGYEQYF
cdr3_nt: TGTGCCAGTAGTCTCCGGGCCGAGGGTTACGAGCAGTACTTC
d_call: .
clone_size: few
v_call: TRBV19
j_call: TRBJ2-7

cdr3_aa: CASNSWEVEGNTIYF
cdr3_nt: TGTGCCAGCAATTCTTGGGAGGTGGAAGGAAACACCATATATTTT
d_call: .
clone_size: many
v_call: TRBV9
j_call: TRBJ1-3

cdr3_aa: CASSLVHRGETQYF
cdr3_nt: TGCGCCAGCAGCTTGGTTCACAGGGGAGAGACCCAGTACTTC
d_call: TRBD1
clone_size: many
v_call: TRBV5-1
j_call: TRBJ2-5

cdr3_aa: CALDRGEKLFF
cdr3_nt: TGTGCCTTGGACAGGGGGGAAAAACTGTTTTTT
d_call: TRBD1
clone_size: few
v_call: TRBV30
j_call: TRBJ1-4

cdr3_aa: CASASTGFLGYTF
cdr3_nt: TGTGCCAGCGCTTCCACAGGATTCTTGGGCTACACCTTC
d_call: .
clone_size: many
v_call: TRBV28
j_call: TRBJ1-2

cdr3_aa: CASSLDFGATNKKLFF
cdr3_nt: TGCGCCAGCAGCCTGGACTTCGGTGCAACTAATAAAAAACTGTTTTTT
d_call: .
clone_size: .
v_call: TRBV5-1
j_call: TRBJ1-4

cdr3_aa: CASRPSGRAGVQFF
cdr3_nt: TGTGCCAGCAGACCAAGCGGGAGGGCCGGTGTGCAGTTCTTC
d_call: TRBD2
clone_size: many
v_call: TRBV7-2
j_call: TRBJ2-1

cdr3_aa: CASSFWASEKETQYF
cdr3_nt: TGTGCCAGCAGTTTCTGGGCTTCGGAAAAAGAGACCCAGTACTTC
d_call: .
clone_size: many
v_call: TRBV12-3/TRBV12-4
j_call: TRBJ2-5

cdr3_aa: CAIGTSSETQYF
cdr3_nt: TGTGCCATCGGAACTAGCAGCGAGACCCAGTACTTC
d_call: .
clone_size: many
v_call: TRBV10-3
j_call: TRBJ2-5

cdr3_aa: CASSGLAGSRAGELFF
cdr3_nt: TGTGCCAGTTCGGGACTAGCGGGTTCCCGGGCCGGGGAGCTGTTTTTT
d_call: TRBD2
clone_size: few
v_call: TRBV19
j_call: TRBJ2-2

cdr3_aa: CSARTVYNSPLHF
cdr3_nt: TGCAGTGCTAGGACCGTTTATAATTCACCCCTCCACTTT
d_call: .
clone_size: many
v_call: TRBV20-1
j_call: TRBJ1-6

cdr3_aa: CASSWDRGGDEQYF
cdr3_nt: TGTGCCAGCAGTTGGGACAGGGGAGGCGACGAGCAGTACTTC
d_call: TRBD1
clone_size: many
v_call: TRBV12-3/TRBV12-4
j_call: TRBJ2-7

cdr3_aa: CASSHIPGADTQYF
cdr3_nt: TGTGCCAGCAGCCACATCCCAGGGGCGGATACGCAGTATTTT
d_call: .
clone_size: many
v_call: TRBV5-8
j_call: TRBJ2-3

cdr3_aa: CASKSGYGGRETQYF
cdr3_nt: TGTGCCAGCAAGTCTGGGTATGGGGGCCGGGAGACCCAGTACTTC
d_call: .
clone_size: many
v_call: TRBV6-5
j_call: TRBJ2-5

cdr3_aa: CAISERDTGELFF
cdr3_nt: TGTGCCATCAGTGAGAGGGACACCGGGGAGCTGTTTTTT
d_call: .
clone_size: many
v_call: TRBV10-3
j_call: TRBJ2-2

cdr3_aa: CASSFLADTQYF
cdr3_nt: TGTGCCAGCAGCTTCCTAGCGGATACGCAGTATTTT
d_call: .
clone_size: many
v_call: TRBV7-2
j_call: TRBJ2-3

cdr3_aa: CASSLSELDEQFF
cdr3_nt: TGCGCCAGCAGCCTTTCAGAGCTAGATGAGCAGTTCTTC
d_call: .
clone_size: many
v_call: TRBV4-1
j_call: TRBJ2-1

cdr3_aa: CASSGYGANVLTF
cdr3_nt: TGTGCCAGCAGCGGTTATGGGGCCAACGTCCTGACTTTC
d_call: .
clone_size: many
v_call: TRBV2
j_call: TRBJ2-6

cdr3_aa: CASSVDSRATQYF
cdr3_nt: TGTGCCAGCAGCGTTGACAGCCGCGCAACCCAGTACTTC
d_call: .
clone_size: many
v_call: TRBV9
j_call: TRBJ2-5

cdr3_aa: CASKGLAGGRNEQFF
cdr3_nt: TGCGCCAGCAAGGGACTAGCGGGAGGTAGAAATGAGCAGTTCTTC
d_call: TRBD2
clone_size: many
v_call: TRBV10-2
j_call: TRBJ2-1

cdr3_aa: CATSDGTAYNSPLHF
cdr3_nt: TGTGCCACCAGTGATGGGACAGCCTATAATTCACCCCTCCACTTT
d_call: TRBD1
clone_size: many
v_call: TRBV24-1
j_call: TRBJ1-6

cdr3_aa: CASSPGPTSSYNEQFF
cdr3_nt: TGCGCCAGCAGCCCGGGACCGACCAGCTCCTACAATGAGCAGTTCTTC
d_call: .
clone_size: many
v_call: TRBV5-1
j_call: TRBJ2-1

cdr3_aa: CASSLAGPYEQYF
cdr3_nt: TGTGCCAGCAGCCTAGCAGGTCCCTACGAGCAGTACTTC
d_call: .
clone_size: .
v_call: TRBV5-6
j_call: TRBJ2-7

cdr3_aa: CATSRGRGTNEKLFF
cdr3_nt: TGTGCCACCAGCCGGGGGAGGGGGACTAATGAAAAACTGTTTTTT
d_call: .
clone_size: few
v_call: TRBV15
j_call: TRBJ1-4

cdr3_aa: CASSKDPDTQYF
cdr3_nt: TGTGCCAGCAGCAAAGACCCAGATACGCAGTATTTT
d_call: .
clone_size: many
v_call: TRBV2
j_call: TRBJ2-3

cdr3_aa: CSATTGHNQPQHF
cdr3_nt: TGCAGTGCTACCACAGGGCACAATCAGCCCCAGCATTTT
d_call: .
clone_size: many
v_call: TRBV20-1
j_call: TRBJ1-5

cdr3_aa: CASSDWRTEDQETQYF
cdr3_nt: TGTGCCAGCAGTGATTGGAGAACAGAAGACCAAGAGACCCAGTACTTC
d_call: .
clone_size: many
v_call: TRBV6-1
j_call: TRBJ2-5

cdr3_aa: CATSATDKGTDTQYF
cdr3_nt: TGTGCCACCAGTGCTACTGACAAGGGCACAGATACGCAGTATTTT
d_call: .
clone_size: many
v_call: TRBV24-1
j_call: TRBJ2-3

cdr3_aa: CASSDRTSGRGEQFF
cdr3_nt: TGTGCCAGCAGCGACCGGACTAGCGGGAGGGGAGAGCAGTTCTTC
d_call: TRBD2
clone_size: many
v_call: TRBV7-8
j_call: TRBJ2-1

cdr3_aa: CASSLTPMVANEQFF
cdr3_nt: TGTGCCAGCAGTTTGACTCCTATGGTCGCAAATGAGCAGTTCTTC
d_call: .
clone_size: .
v_call: TRBV6-5
j_call: TRBJ2-1

cdr3_aa: CASSEGRSAYNEQFF
cdr3_nt: TGTGCCAGCAGTGAAGGGCGGAGCGCCTACAATGAGCAGTTCTTC
d_call: .
clone_size: many
v_call: TRBV2
j_call: TRBJ2-1

cdr3_aa: CASSYTGAGELFF
cdr3_nt: TGTGCCAGCAGTTACACAGGGGCGGGGGAGCTGTTTTTT
d_call: TRBD1
clone_size: many
v_call: TRBV2
j_call: TRBJ2-2

cdr3_aa: CASSWDRGRVNEQFF
cdr3_nt: TGTGCCAGCAGCTGGGACAGGGGGCGCGTCAATGAGCAGTTCTTC
d_call: TRBD1
clone_size: many
v_call: TRBV7-2
j_call: TRBJ2-1

cdr3_aa: CASSQRRPGLEDEQYF
cdr3_nt: TGTGCCAGCAGCCAAAGGAGGCCGGGACTAGAAGACGAGCAGTACTTC
d_call: TRBD2
clone_size: many
v_call: TRBV3-1
j_call: TRBJ2-7

cdr3_aa: CASSYSAGEDEKLFF
cdr3_nt: TGTGCCAGCAGTTACTCGGCAGGGGAGGATGAAAAACTGTTTTTT
d_call: .
clone_size: many
v_call: TRBV6-5
j_call: TRBJ1-4

cdr3_aa: CASSIALGQPQHF
cdr3_nt: TGTGCCAGTAGTATAGCCCTTGGTCAGCCCCAGCATTTT
d_call: .
clone_size: many
v_call: TRBV19
j_call: TRBJ1-5

cdr3_aa: CASSLRGLAGGIDTQYF
cdr3_nt: TGCGCCAGCAGCCTCCGGGGACTAGCGGGGGGCATAGATACGCAGTATTTT
d_call: TRBD2
clone_size: once
v_call: TRBV4-3
j_call: TRBJ2-3

cdr3_aa: CASSLAGVGWETQYF
cdr3_nt: TGTGCCAGCAGCTTAGCGGGGGTAGGGTGGGAGACCCAGTACTTC
d_call: .
clone_size: many
v_call: TRBV7-2
j_call: TRBJ2-5